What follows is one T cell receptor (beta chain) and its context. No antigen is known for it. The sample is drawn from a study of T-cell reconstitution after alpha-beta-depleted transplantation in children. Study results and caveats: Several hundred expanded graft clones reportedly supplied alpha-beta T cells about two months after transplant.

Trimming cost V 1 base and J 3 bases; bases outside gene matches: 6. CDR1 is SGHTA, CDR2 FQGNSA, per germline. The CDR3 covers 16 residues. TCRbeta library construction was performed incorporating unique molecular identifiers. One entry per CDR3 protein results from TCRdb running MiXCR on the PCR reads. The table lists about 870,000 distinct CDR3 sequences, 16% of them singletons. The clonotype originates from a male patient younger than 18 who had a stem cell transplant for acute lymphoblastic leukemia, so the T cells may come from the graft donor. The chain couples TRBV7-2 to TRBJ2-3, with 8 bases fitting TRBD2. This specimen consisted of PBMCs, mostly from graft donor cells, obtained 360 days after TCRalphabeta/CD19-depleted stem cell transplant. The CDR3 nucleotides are TGTGCCAGCAGCTTAGGGGAGCGGGGGAGGACAGATACGCAGTATTTT. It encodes CASSLGERGRTDTQYF.